This is a list of T cell receptor beta chains from one sample in a study of blood T cell repertoires in COVID-19. The repertoire was sequenced with immunoSEQ multiplex PCR; TCRdb's copy has only in-frame clones and lacks some. The sample shows about 100,000 clones, 87% of them seen only once. The sample was peripheral blood. These receptors were obtained from a man aged 45-60 years with active COVID-19. Each CDR3 is given with its conserved first and last residue. Each record gives: clone size, J gene, D gene, V gene, CDR3 DNA, CDR3 protein. The D gene is left open where the match is weak. The size field is filled for only some rows; it gives once, few, many or a size class.

size: NA
J: TRBJ2-3
D: NA
V: TRBV28
DNA: TGTGCCAGCAGCCCTAGCATCCCCTCACTCCATACGCAGTATTTT
CDR3: CASSPSIPSLHTQYF

size: NA
J: TRBJ2-2
D: TRBD2
V: TRBV19
DNA: TGTGCCAGTAGTCGGCTAGCGGGGGGAACCGGGGAGCTGTTTTTT
CDR3: CASSRLAGGTGELFF

size: few
J: TRBJ2-2
D: TRBD2
V: TRBV9
DNA: TGTGCCAGCAGCGTAGATGGGTCTAGCGGGGGGAACACCGGGGAGCTGTTTTTT
CDR3: CASSVDGSSGGNTGELFF

size: NA
J: TRBJ2-3
D: NA
V: TRBV11-3
DNA: TGTGCCAGCAGCTTATCTGATGCCCCGGGGAGCACAGATACGCAGTATTTT
CDR3: CASSLSDAPGSTDTQYF

size: NA
J: TRBJ1-6
D: TRBD1
V: TRBV3-1/TRBV3-2
DNA: TGTGCCAGCAGTGGGGACAGAAATAATTCACCCCTCCACTTT
CDR3: CASSGDRNNSPLHF

size: NA
J: TRBJ2-1
D: NA
V: TRBV6-5
DNA: TGTGCCAGCGGGGCCCGGAGGGGGGGCGATGAGCAGTTCTTC
CDR3: CASGARRGGDEQFF

size: once
J: TRBJ2-1
D: NA
V: TRBV12-3/TRBV12-4
DNA: TGTGCCAGCAGTTTAGGCAGGGAGCAGTTCTTC
CDR3: CASSLGREQFF

size: NA
J: TRBJ1-1
D: TRBD1
V: TRBV5-5
DNA: TGTGCCAGCAGCCCGGGACAGGTTTCTGAAGCTTTCTTT
CDR3: CASSPGQVSEAFF

size: NA
J: TRBJ2-1
D: NA
V: TRBV7-2
DNA: TGTGCCAGCAGCTTAGAGAGTACCAATGAGCAGTTCTTC
CDR3: CASSLESTNEQFF

size: once
J: TRBJ1-3
D: NA
V: TRBV5-5
DNA: TGTGCCAGCAGCTTGAATCCCCAGGGCTCTGGAAACACCATATATTTT
CDR3: CASSLNPQGSGNTIYF

size: NA
J: TRBJ2-7
D: TRBD1
V: TRBV19
DNA: TGTGCCAGTAGTATAAGTACAGGGGATTCCTACGAGCAGTACTTC
CDR3: CASSISTGDSYEQYF

size: NA
J: TRBJ1-1
D: TRBD1
V: TRBV19
DNA: TGTGCCAGTAGACTCAGGACAGGATTGAACACTGAAGCTTTCTTT
CDR3: CASRLRTGLNTEAFF

size: NA
J: TRBJ1-5
D: NA
V: TRBV3-1/TRBV3-2
DNA: TGTGCCAGCAGCCAAGGACAGGCAGATGGGCCCCAGCATTTT
CDR3: CASSQGQADGPQHF

size: NA
J: TRBJ2-1
D: NA
V: TRBV21-1
DNA: TGTGCCAGCTGGGACTACTACAATGAGCAGTTCTTC
CDR3: CASWDYYNEQFF

size: NA
J: TRBJ2-7
D: TRBD2
V: TRBV4-3
DNA: TGCGCCAGCAGCCAAGAAAAGGTAATAGCGGGGGCCACACGAACCTACGAGCAGTACTTC
CDR3: CASSQEKVIAGATRTYEQYF

size: NA
J: TRBJ1-6
D: TRBD1
V: TRBV2
DNA: TGTGCCAGCAATCGAGTGGGGCCGCAGGGGGGTAATTCACCCCTCCACTTT
CDR3: CASNRVGPQGGNSPLHF

size: NA
J: TRBJ2-1
D: NA
V: TRBV6-5
DNA: TGTGCCAGCAGTTACTCCCGGAGCTCCTACAATGAGCAGTTCTTC
CDR3: CASSYSRSSYNEQFF

size: NA
J: TRBJ1-5
D: NA
V: TRBV10-2
DNA: TGCGCCAGCAGTGAGTCCGGGGTGGGTCAGCCCCAGCATTTT
CDR3: CASSESGVGQPQHF

size: NA
J: TRBJ2-7
D: NA
V: TRBV3-1/TRBV3-2
DNA: TGTGCCAGCAGCCTTTCCTATTACGAGCAGTACTTC
CDR3: CASSLSYYEQYF

size: NA
J: TRBJ2-1
D: TRBD2
V: TRBV19
DNA: TGTGCCAGTAGTACCTTTCTACTAGCGGGGCTAGCCTTCCTCTCCTACAATGAGCAGTTCTTC
CDR3: CASSTFLLAGLAFLSYNEQFF

size: NA
J: TRBJ2-7
D: NA
V: TRBV19
DNA: TGTGCCAGTAGTATGTCCAGGACCTACGAGCAGTACTTC
CDR3: CASSMSRTYEQYF

size: once
J: TRBJ2-7
D: TRBD1
V: TRBV7-2
DNA: TGTGCCAGCAGCCCGCAGACAGGGGTCTACGAGCAGTACTTC
CDR3: CASSPQTGVYEQYF